The following is a TCR beta chain sequence with its context. Its antigen remains undetermined. Base qualities are not recorded, but no much larger clone differs from it by a single base. This entry comes from a study of CD8+ T cells in alopecia areata (dated by TCRdb to between 2018 and 2020). Context from the whole study: The treated patients took part in an open-label pilot trial in which moderate-to-severe alopecia areata was treated with oral tofacitinib at 5 to 10 mg twice daily. Tofacitinib was given for 6 to 18 months, followed by 6 months of follow-up off drug to assess delayed response and recurrence. To study T cell clonal expansion in alopecia areata, the researchers applied high-throughput TCRbeta sequencing to both the C3H/HeJ mouse model and human patients. Scalp tissue and sorted CD4+ and CD8+ peripheral blood T cells from patchy and totalis/universalis alopecia areata patients and from healthy controls were covered by human TCRbeta sequencing. Biopsies were taken from tofacitinib-treated patients at baseline and at 4 and 24 weeks of treatment, and a later scalp biopsy was taken in several of the tofacitinib-treated patients. Scalp clonality was compared among normal scalp (n=4), patchy alopecia areata scalp (n=8), and alopecia totalis/universalis scalp (n=8). RNA was obtained with the PAXgene miRNA kit for fixed scalp, the miRNeasy kit for PBMCs, and the RNeasy kit for mouse skin. TCRbeta CDR3 regions were amplified by immunoSEQ multiplex PCR with 35 Vbeta forward and 13 Jbeta reverse primers.

Beyond this particular receptor, the publication reports: Scalp TCR repertoire analysis is complicated because resident alphabeta T cells in normal human skin are also sequenced, whereas mouse skin is dominated by gammadelta T cells. TCR sequences shared between patients were less clear than in mice, possibly partly because of HLA diversity in the patient population. Compared with normal scalp, lesional scalp, particularly in alopecia totalis/universalis, had higher clonality and more expanded CD8+ clones, which suggests antigenic drive.

Receptor amplification or capture employed the immunoSEQ multiplex PCR assay. To provide template for TCR sequencing, every sample had RNA extracted and reverse transcribed into cDNA. SuperScript III was used for first-strand cDNA synthesis, primed with a 2:1 mix of oligo-dT and random hexamers. A synthetic immune receptor repertoire was used to gauge amplification bias, and whatever bias remained was removed computationally. The study's processing was this. Raw reads were preprocessed for error removal, and CDR3 was defined according to IMGT conventions as running from the conserved cysteine to phenylalanine. Clonality was calculated as 1 minus Shannon entropy normalized by log2 of the number of productive unique TCRs. CD4 or CD8 identity of scalp clones was inferred by cross-referencing scalp TCRbeta sequences with sorted blood CD4 and CD8 repertoires. TCRdb obtained this table from immuneACCESS and retained in-frame rearrangements with V and J assigned. These tables miss some clones; where compared with another copy, unresolved V genes account for less than half of the shortfall, and the remainder is unexplained. V and J calls and clone size are copied from that table; D and trimming were computed from the DNA. The sample table holds some 200,000 clones, of which around three fifths were seen once. The ten largest clones add up to around 15% of the sample.

The CDR1 and CDR2 encoded by the germline V gene are WSHSY and SAAADI. V is pared back by 3 bases and J by 0 bases, with 15 bases lying between the germline termini. Counted from cysteine to phenylalanine, this CDR3 has 16 amino acids. The DNA shown is the 48-base CDR3, in frame from base 1. Interpreted using the paper, the time point label stands for: baseline before oral tofacitinib. Peripheral blood and lesional scalp punch biopsies were obtained from patients with alopecia areata. PBMCs were isolated by density centrifugation and stained for CD3, CD4 and CD8, and CD4+ and CD8+ T cells were sorted on a FACSAria.

This TCR derives from a human donor with alopecia areata. The sequencing here drew on CD4+ T cells sorted from blood, taken at week 0. Here the chain combines TRBV10-2 and TRBJ2-7; the D gene is perhaps TRBD1, from 5 matching bases. CDR3 protein: CASSDPGSTASYEQYF. Here is the DNA: TGCGCCAGCAGTGATCCTGGCTCGACAGCCTCCTACGAGCAGTACTTC.